Listed below are T cell receptor beta chains from one sample, sequenced in a study of OX40 agonist ivuxolimab in advanced cancers. The data were produced by immunoSEQ multiplex PCR, yet TCRdb's version contains in-frame clones alone and is incomplete. The sample has 75,000 to 95,000 clones, 89% seen once. The sequencing here drew on CD4+ or CD8+ T cells sorted from blood, taken in a trial of the OX40 agonist ivuxolimab. These receptors originate from an adult with an advanced solid tumor such as melanoma, head and neck, liver or kidney cancer. Each CDR3 is given with its conserved first and last residue. D genes are given only for firm matches. Where a row states a size, it is once, few, many or the class of an expanded clone; other rows omit it.

CDR3nt: TGTGCCAGCAGTTACGGTCCCATATCCTACGAGCAGTACTTC; CDR3aa: CASSYGPISYEQYF; d_gene: .; v_gene: TRBV6-6; abundance: .; len: 14; j_gene: TRBJ2-7
CDR3nt: TGTGCCAGCAGCTACAGGGACAACTATGGCTACACCTTC; CDR3aa: CASSYRDNYGYTF; d_gene: .; v_gene: TRBV7-9; abundance: .; len: 13; j_gene: TRBJ1-2
CDR3nt: TGTGCCAGTACCAAACTGGGACAGGGGGCTACCGGGGAGCTGTTTTTT; CDR3aa: CASTKLGQGATGELFF; d_gene: TRBD1; v_gene: TRBV19; abundance: .; len: 16; j_gene: TRBJ2-2
CDR3nt: TGCGCCAGCAGCCAGGCAGGGTTTAACACTGAAGCTTTCTTT; CDR3aa: CASSQAGFNTEAFF; d_gene: .; v_gene: TRBV5-1; abundance: .; len: 14; j_gene: TRBJ1-1
CDR3nt: TGTGCCACCAGCAAGGAGGGCCTAGGAACCGGGGAGCTGTTTTTT; CDR3aa: CATSKEGLGTGELFF; d_gene: .; v_gene: TRBV15; abundance: .; len: 15; j_gene: TRBJ2-2
CDR3nt: TGTGCCAGCAGTTTACTAGCGGCCTTCACAGATACGCAGTATTTT; CDR3aa: CASSLLAAFTDTQYF; d_gene: TRBD2; v_gene: TRBV27; abundance: .; len: 15; j_gene: TRBJ2-3
CDR3nt: TGTGCCAGCAGTACCGGGGGCCAAAATAATCAGCCCCAGCATTTT; CDR3aa: CASSTGGQNNQPQHF; d_gene: .; v_gene: TRBV28; abundance: .; len: 15; j_gene: TRBJ1-5
CDR3nt: TGTGCCAGCAGCGCAGGGACTCGGGAAGCTTTCTTT; CDR3aa: CASSAGTREAFF; d_gene: .; v_gene: TRBV6-1; abundance: .; len: 12; j_gene: TRBJ1-1
CDR3nt: TGTGCCAGCAGCCCCTTCTCCTCGGAGCAAGAGACCCAGTACTTC; CDR3aa: CASSPFSSEQETQYF; d_gene: .; v_gene: TRBV7-9; abundance: .; len: 15; j_gene: TRBJ2-5
CDR3nt: TGTGCCACCAGCACTCAGGGGCGGACAGGAACCTACGAGCAGTACTTC; CDR3aa: CATSTQGRTGTYEQYF; d_gene: TRBD1; v_gene: TRBV15; abundance: .; len: 16; j_gene: TRBJ2-7
CDR3nt: TGTGCCAGCCGATACGGTTCTAACTATGGCTACACCTTC; CDR3aa: CASRYGSNYGYTF; d_gene: .; v_gene: TRBV18; abundance: .; len: 13; j_gene: TRBJ1-2
CDR3nt: TGTGCCAGCGGGGGACTAGCGGGCTACAATGAGCAGTTCTTC; CDR3aa: CASGGLAGYNEQFF; d_gene: TRBD2; v_gene: TRBV11-2; abundance: .; len: 14; j_gene: TRBJ2-1
CDR3nt: TGTGCCAGCAGCGGAATGGACAGGGCGTTTGACTATGGCTACACCTTC; CDR3aa: CASSGMDRAFDYGYTF; d_gene: TRBD1; v_gene: TRBV9; abundance: once; len: 16; j_gene: TRBJ1-2
CDR3nt: TGTGCCAGCAGTTTGGGCAGATATGGCTACACCTTC; CDR3aa: CASSLGRYGYTF; d_gene: .; v_gene: TRBV28; abundance: .; len: 12; j_gene: TRBJ1-2
CDR3nt: TGTGCCAGCAGTGTTATGGACAGCACAGATACGCAGTATTTT; CDR3aa: CASSVMDSTDTQYF; d_gene: .; v_gene: TRBV28; abundance: .; len: 14; j_gene: TRBJ2-3
CDR3nt: TGCGCCAGCAGTCCCGGGGGGGCCAAAAACATTCAGTACTTC; CDR3aa: CASSPGGAKNIQYF; d_gene: TRBD2; v_gene: TRBV10-1; abundance: .; len: 14; j_gene: TRBJ2-4
CDR3nt: TGTGCCAGCAGTCCCCAGCTCGGTGGAAACACCATATATTTT; CDR3aa: CASSPQLGGNTIYF; d_gene: .; v_gene: TRBV28; abundance: .; len: 14; j_gene: TRBJ1-3
CDR3nt: TGTGCCAGCAGCCGAACGGTAGCGGGAGGGAATGAGCAGTTCTTC; CDR3aa: CASSRTVAGGNEQFF; d_gene: TRBD2; v_gene: TRBV5-4; abundance: .; len: 15; j_gene: TRBJ2-1
CDR3nt: TGCGCCAGCAGCTTCGGACACACGGGGATCAACACCGGGGAGCTGTTTTTT; CDR3aa: CASSFGHTGINTGELFF; d_gene: .; v_gene: TRBV5-1; abundance: .; len: 17; j_gene: TRBJ2-2
CDR3nt: TGTGCCAGCAGCTTAGTGCGGGGGCGCCTGCACGAGCAGTACTTC; CDR3aa: CASSLVRGRLHEQYF; d_gene: .; v_gene: TRBV11-2; abundance: few; len: 15; j_gene: TRBJ2-7
CDR3nt: TGTGCCAGCAGCTCCTATCAAGGAGGCCCCGGGGAGCTGTTTTTT; CDR3aa: CASSSYQGGPGELFF; d_gene: .; v_gene: TRBV5-4; abundance: .; len: 15; j_gene: TRBJ2-2
CDR3nt: TGTGCCAGCAGCGTAGGGCCAGGATACTATGGCTACACCTTC; CDR3aa: CASSVGPGYYGYTF; d_gene: .; v_gene: TRBV9; abundance: .; len: 14; j_gene: TRBJ1-2